The rows below give T cell receptor beta chains drawn from one sample of a study of CD8+ T cells in alopecia areata. TCRdb's copy holds only in-frame clones and misses some; the assay was immunoSEQ multiplex PCR. Of about 270,000 clones detected, about 62% appear once; the ten largest clones hold 0.9% to 0.95%. Sequencing used CD4+ T cells sorted from blood, obtained around week 54, from a patient treated with tofacitinib. The receptors originated from a human donor with alopecia areata. Both conserved end residues are part of each CDR3. The order of the fields is clone size, D gene, J gene, V gene, CDR3 length, CDR3 DNA, CDR3 protein. D genes are given only for firm matches. Size is stated for part of the rows, as once, few or many counts, or as a class when the clone is expanded.

many,NA,TRBJ1-3,TRBV23-1,18,TGCGCCAGCAGTCAATCCTCCCGGGAGGGGAACCGAGGAAACACCATATATTTT,CASSQSSREGNRGNTIYF
NA,NA,TRBJ2-3,TRBV6-5,13,TGTGCCAGCAGTACACTCCTCACAGATACGCAGTATTTT,CASSTLLTDTQYF
NA,NA,TRBJ1-5,TRBV2,13,TGTGCCAGCCGCAGAGATTCAGGACAGCCCCAGCATTTT,CASRRDSGQPQHF
once,TRBD1,TRBJ2-5,TRBV29-1,13,TGCAGCGTTGACAGGGGGCGGCCAGAGACCCAGTACTTC,CSVDRGRPETQYF
few,NA,TRBJ1-1,TRBV5-1,13,TGCGCCAGCAGCTTCGCAGTCAACACTGAAGCTTTCTTT,CASSFAVNTEAFF
NA,NA,TRBJ1-2,TRBV11-1,12,TGTGCCAGCGGGGCAGAGAACTATGGCTACACCTTC,CASGAENYGYTF
few,TRBD1,TRBJ1-1,TRBV29-1,14,TGCAGCGTTGATATAGGGCAGGGGGCAACTGAAGCTTTCTTT,CSVDIGQGATEAFF
NA,NA,TRBJ1-2,TRBV7-2,13,TGTGCCAGCGGCTCATCCACCAACTATGGCTACACCTTC,CASGSSTNYGYTF
few,TRBD1,TRBJ1-2,TRBV29-1,14,TGCAGCGTTGAATTGGGACAGGGAAACTATGGCTACACCTTC,CSVELGQGNYGYTF
NA,NA,TRBJ2-4,TRBV5-1,14,TGCGCCAGCAGCTTGAAGCAGGGGGGAAACATTCAGTACTTC,CASSLKQGGNIQYF
NA,NA,TRBJ1-5,TRBV15,15,TGTGCCACCAGCACAGGCGGGATAAGCAATCAGCCCCAGCATTTT,CATSTGGISNQPQHF
NA,NA,TRBJ1-6,TRBV7-6,15,TGTGCCAGCAGCGCTGGACAGAGTTCTAATTCACCCCTCCACTTT,CASSAGQSSNSPLHF
many,TRBD1,TRBJ1-1,TRBV5-6,14,TGTGCCAGCAGCTTTGGACAGGGGAAATCTGAAGCTTTCTTT,CASSFGQGKSEAFF
NA,NA,TRBJ1-6,TRBV2,15,TGTGCCAGCAGTGGTGATCGGAGGGGAGGTTCACCCCTCCACTTT,CASSGDRRGGSPLHF
NA,TRBD1,TRBJ1-6,TRBV7-2,15,TGTGCCAGCAGCATCGGGACAGGCCAGAGCGTGGCCCTCCACTTT,CASSIGTGQSVALHF
NA,TRBD2,TRBJ2-5,TRBV20-1,11,TGCAGGCTCTCGGGGGGAGAGACCCAGTACTTC,CRLSGGETQYF